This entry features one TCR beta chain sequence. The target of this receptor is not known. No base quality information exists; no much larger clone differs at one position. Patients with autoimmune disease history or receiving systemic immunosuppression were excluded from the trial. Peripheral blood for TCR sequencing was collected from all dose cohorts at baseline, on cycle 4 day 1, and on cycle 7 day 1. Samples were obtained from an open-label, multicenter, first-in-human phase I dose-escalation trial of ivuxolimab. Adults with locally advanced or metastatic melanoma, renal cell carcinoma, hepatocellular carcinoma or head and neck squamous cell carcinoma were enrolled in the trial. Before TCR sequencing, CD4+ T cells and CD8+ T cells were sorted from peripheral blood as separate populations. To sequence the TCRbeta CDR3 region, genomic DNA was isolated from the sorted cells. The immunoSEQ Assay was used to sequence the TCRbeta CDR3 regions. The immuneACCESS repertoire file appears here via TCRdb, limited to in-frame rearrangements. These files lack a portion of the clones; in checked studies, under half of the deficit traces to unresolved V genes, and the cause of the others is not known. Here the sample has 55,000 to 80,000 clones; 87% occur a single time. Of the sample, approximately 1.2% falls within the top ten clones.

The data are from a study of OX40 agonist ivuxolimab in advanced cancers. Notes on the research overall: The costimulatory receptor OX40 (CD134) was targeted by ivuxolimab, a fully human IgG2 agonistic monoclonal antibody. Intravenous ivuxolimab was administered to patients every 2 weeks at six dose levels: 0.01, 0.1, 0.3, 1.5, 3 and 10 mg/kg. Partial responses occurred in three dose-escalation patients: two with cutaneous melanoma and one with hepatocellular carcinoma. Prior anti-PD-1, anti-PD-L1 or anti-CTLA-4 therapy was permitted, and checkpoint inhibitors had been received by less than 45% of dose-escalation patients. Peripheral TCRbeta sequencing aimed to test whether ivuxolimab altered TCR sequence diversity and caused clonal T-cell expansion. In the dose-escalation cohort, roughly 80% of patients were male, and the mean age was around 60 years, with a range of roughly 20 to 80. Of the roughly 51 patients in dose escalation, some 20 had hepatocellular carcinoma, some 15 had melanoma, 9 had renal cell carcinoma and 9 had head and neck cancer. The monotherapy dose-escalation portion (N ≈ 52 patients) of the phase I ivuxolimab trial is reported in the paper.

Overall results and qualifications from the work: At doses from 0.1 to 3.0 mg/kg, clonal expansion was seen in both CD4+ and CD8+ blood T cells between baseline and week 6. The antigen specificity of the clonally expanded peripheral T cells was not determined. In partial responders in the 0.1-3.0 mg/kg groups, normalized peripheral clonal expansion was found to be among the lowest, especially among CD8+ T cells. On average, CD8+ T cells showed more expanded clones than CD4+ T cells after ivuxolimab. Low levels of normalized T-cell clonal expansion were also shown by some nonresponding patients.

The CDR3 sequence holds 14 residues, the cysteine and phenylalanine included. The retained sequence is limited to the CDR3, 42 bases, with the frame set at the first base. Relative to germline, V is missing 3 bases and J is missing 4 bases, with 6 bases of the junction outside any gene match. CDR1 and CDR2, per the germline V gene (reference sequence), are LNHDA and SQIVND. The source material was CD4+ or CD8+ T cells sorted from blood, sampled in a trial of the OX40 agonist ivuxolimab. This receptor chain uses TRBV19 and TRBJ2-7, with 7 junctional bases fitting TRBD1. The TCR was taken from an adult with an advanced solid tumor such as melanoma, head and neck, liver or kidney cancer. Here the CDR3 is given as CASSISGQRYEQYF. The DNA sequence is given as TGTGCCAGTAGTATCTCGGGACAGAGATACGAGCAGTACTTC.